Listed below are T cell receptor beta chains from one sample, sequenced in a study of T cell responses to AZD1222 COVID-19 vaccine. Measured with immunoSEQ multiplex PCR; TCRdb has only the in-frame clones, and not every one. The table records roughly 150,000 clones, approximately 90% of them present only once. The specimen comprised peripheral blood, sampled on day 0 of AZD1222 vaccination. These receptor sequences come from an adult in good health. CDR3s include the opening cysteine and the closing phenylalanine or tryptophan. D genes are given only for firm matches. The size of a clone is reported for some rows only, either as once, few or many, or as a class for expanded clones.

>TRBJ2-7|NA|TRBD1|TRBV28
CASSRQGLGYEQYF
TGTGCCAGCAGCCGACAGGGTTTAGGGTACGAGCAGTACTTC
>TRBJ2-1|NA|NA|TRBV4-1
CASSPGGSAGLNEQFF
TGCGCCAGCAGCCCAGGCGGGTCTGCGGGGTTAAATGAGCAGTTCTTC
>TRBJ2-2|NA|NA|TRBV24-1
CATSDLSAGELFF
TGTGCCACCAGTGACCTCTCAGCCGGGGAGCTGTTTTTT
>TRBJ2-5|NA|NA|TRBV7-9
CASSLVGSSPQETQYF
TGTGCCAGCAGCTTAGTTGGTTCGTCACCCCAAGAGACCCAGTACTTC
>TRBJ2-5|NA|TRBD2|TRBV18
CASSPQGLRGLAGGQETQYF
TGTGCCAGCTCACCACAAGGCCTTCGGGGACTAGCGGGGGGGCAAGAGACCCAGTACTTC
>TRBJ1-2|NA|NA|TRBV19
CASSIPGGLNYGYTF
TGTGCCAGTAGTATTCCCGGGGGCCTAAACTATGGCTACACCTTC
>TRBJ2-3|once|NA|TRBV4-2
CASSQDLRGNTQYF
TGTGCCAGCAGCCAAGATTTACGGGGGAATACGCAGTATTTT
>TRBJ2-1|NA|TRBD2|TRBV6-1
CASSENRDYPGDEQFF
TGTGCCAGCAGTGAGAATCGGGACTACCCCGGGGATGAGCAGTTCTTC
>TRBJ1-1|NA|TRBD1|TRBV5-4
CASRSGTGPNTEAFF
TGTGCCAGCAGATCCGGGACAGGGCCGAACACTGAAGCTTTCTTT
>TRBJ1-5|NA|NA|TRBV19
CASSIAVRGGNQPQHF
TGTGCCAGTAGTATAGCGGTCAGGGGAGGGAATCAGCCCCAGCATTTT
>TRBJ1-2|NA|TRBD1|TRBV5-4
CASSWTPGTGGNGYTF
TGTGCCAGCAGCTGGACCCCCGGGACAGGGGGCAATGGCTACACCTTC
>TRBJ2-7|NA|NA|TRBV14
CASSQGQSNEQYF
TGTGCCAGCAGCCAAGGACAGTCTAACGAGCAGTACTTC
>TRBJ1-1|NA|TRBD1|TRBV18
CASSIQGGTEAFF
TGTGCCAGCTCAATCCAGGGGGGAACTGAAGCTTTCTTT
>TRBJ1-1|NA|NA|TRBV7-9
CASTYPGRVTEAFF
TGTGCCAGCACCTACCCCGGGCGGGTCACTGAAGCTTTCTTT
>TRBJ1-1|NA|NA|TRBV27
CASSLSGGKAFF
TGTGCCAGCAGTTTAAGCGGAGGAAAAGCTTTCTTT